The 3 T cell receptor beta chains presented below share a single source sample, sequenced in a study of immunodeficiency. This table comes from immunoSEQ multiplex PCR, and its TCRdb copy is limited to in-frame clones, with some not included. Of 3,400 or so clones detected, 89% appear once; the ten largest clones hold around 12%. Sequenced sample: CD8+ T cells from blood. The receptors shown here come from a human donor in good health.

The chain links TRBV2 to TRBJ2-1; 7 bases agree with TRBD2. This CDR3 is built from 16 residues. Trimming removed 5 bases from V and 0 bases from J; junction bases left unmatched: 7. Per germline, CDR1 SNHLY and CDR2 FYNNEI. The DNA for the CDR3 is TGTGCCAGCAGTCCCCTAGCGGTCAGCTCCTACAATGAGCAGTTCTTC. Its protein product is CASSPLAVSSYNEQFF.

This clone has just a few counts. The chain has TRBV5-5 and TRBJ1-4, with a possible D match to TRBD1 (5 bases). CDR1 SGHKS and CDR2 YYEKEE come from the germline V gene (reference sequence). This CDR3 spans 16 amino acids. Between the trimmed V and J ends, which lost 3 bases and 8 bases, there was a span of 20 bases. The CDR3 is CASSWGLGGLGEKLFF. The CDR3, as DNA: TGTGCCAGCAGCTGGGGACTCGGCGGCCTAGGGGAAAAACTGTTTTTT.

J is TRBJ1-1 and V is TRBV15, with 9 bases matching TRBD1. Germline V gives CDR1 LNHNV, CDR2 YYDKDF (reference sequence). The trim removed 2 bases at V and 4 bases at J, leaving 11 bases unmatched. The CDR3 is 17 residues long. Here the CDR3 DNA reads TGTGCCACCAGCAGAACAGGGGGCTGGGGGCTGAGCACTGAAGCTTTCTTT. It yields the protein CATSRTGGWGLSTEAFF.